This is a list of T cell receptor beta chains from one sample in a study of prognosis after radiotherapy for stage I lung cancer. One entry per CDR3 protein results from TCRdb running MiXCR on the multiplex PCR reads. The table shows fewer than 20,000 distinct CDR3 sequences, with 44% occurring only once. Sequenced here: PBMCs, sampled before or after stereotactic body radiation therapy (not recorded which). The receptors come from a donor of 50 years or more with non-small cell lung cancer. CDR3s include the opening cysteine and the closing phenylalanine or tryptophan. The order of the fields is CDR3 protein, V gene, J gene.

CDR3aa: CASSQDRVGETQYF; v_gene: TRBV4-1; j_gene: TRBJ2-5
CDR3aa: CASSLLAFDTDTQYF; v_gene: TRBV27; j_gene: TRBJ2-3
CDR3aa: CSARVLAGVFNEQFF; v_gene: TRBV20-1; j_gene: TRBJ2-1
CDR3aa: CASSLAWVRTSGVSGELFF; v_gene: TRBV12-3/TRBV12-4; j_gene: TRBJ2-2
CDR3aa: CASSLERAGYGYTF; v_gene: TRBV5-1; j_gene: TRBJ1-2
CDR3aa: CASSSNRRREQYF; v_gene: TRBV5-1; j_gene: TRBJ2-7
CDR3aa: CASSQQSSTDTQYF; v_gene: TRBV3-1; j_gene: TRBJ2-3
CDR3aa: CASSPHGNQPQHF; v_gene: TRBV7-9; j_gene: TRBJ1-5
CDR3aa: CASSMGQGIINQPQHF; v_gene: TRBV6-2/TRBV6-3; j_gene: TRBJ1-5
CDR3aa: CASRRQGAVDEQYF; v_gene: TRBV6-1; j_gene: TRBJ2-7
CDR3aa: CASSLVFGSTEAFF; v_gene: TRBV5-1; j_gene: TRBJ1-1
CDR3aa: CAPRREVGDDQYF; v_gene: TRBV24-1; j_gene: TRBJ2-7
CDR3aa: CASSSRLGVIKEQYF; v_gene: TRBV7-2; j_gene: TRBJ2-7
CDR3aa: CASGNSGIGDTQYF; v_gene: TRBV27; j_gene: TRBJ2-3
CDR3aa: CASSLASGARGYNEQFF; v_gene: TRBV7-2; j_gene: TRBJ2-1
CDR3aa: CASSLASGGSGETQYF; v_gene: TRBV5-1; j_gene: TRBJ2-5
CDR3aa: CASSMAPRNSNQPQHF; v_gene: TRBV19; j_gene: TRBJ1-5
CDR3aa: CSARLQDSESYTF; v_gene: TRBV20-1; j_gene: TRBJ1-2
CDR3aa: CASSFGGGEQYF; v_gene: TRBV28; j_gene: TRBJ2-7
CDR3aa: CASRRTGTGELFF; v_gene: TRBV12-3/TRBV12-4; j_gene: TRBJ2-2
CDR3aa: CASSTQGINNEKLFF; v_gene: TRBV28; j_gene: TRBJ1-4
CDR3aa: CASSPTGTGREKLFF; v_gene: TRBV5-1; j_gene: TRBJ1-4
CDR3aa: CASSGSGREYEQYF; v_gene: TRBV19; j_gene: TRBJ2-7
CDR3aa: CASSFGQGRRETQYF; v_gene: TRBV6-5; j_gene: TRBJ2-5
CDR3aa: CASSPDSANTGELFF; v_gene: TRBV2; j_gene: TRBJ2-2
CDR3aa: CASSPRQDLYNEQFF; v_gene: TRBV5-4; j_gene: TRBJ2-1
CDR3aa: CASSSGQVPGFGYTF; v_gene: TRBV7-2; j_gene: TRBJ1-2
CDR3aa: CSARWTSGMGLLHEQFF; v_gene: TRBV20-1; j_gene: TRBJ2-1